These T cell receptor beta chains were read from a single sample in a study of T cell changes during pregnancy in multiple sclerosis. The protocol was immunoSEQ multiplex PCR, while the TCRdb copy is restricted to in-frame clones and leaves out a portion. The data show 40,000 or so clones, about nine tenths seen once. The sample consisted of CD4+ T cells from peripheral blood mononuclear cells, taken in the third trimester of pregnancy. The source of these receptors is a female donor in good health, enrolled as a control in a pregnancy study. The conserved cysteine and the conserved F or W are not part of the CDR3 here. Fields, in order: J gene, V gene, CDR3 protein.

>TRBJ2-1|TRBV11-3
ASSLRGVNEQF
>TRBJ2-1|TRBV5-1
ASSVGTGDRGPGYNEQF
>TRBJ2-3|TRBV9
ASSVEALGLAGSDTQY
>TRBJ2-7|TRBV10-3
AISAGISYEQY
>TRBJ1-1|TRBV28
ASSSFSLAGQGRLIQGGEAF
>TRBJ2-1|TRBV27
ASSFSREGNNEQF
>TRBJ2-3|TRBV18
ASSPPGSSTDTQY
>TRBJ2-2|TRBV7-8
ASSLILRTTNTGELF
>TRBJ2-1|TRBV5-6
ASSLVGQGLRDNEQF
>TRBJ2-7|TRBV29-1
SVRGILTYEQY
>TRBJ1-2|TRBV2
ASSQGQEGGYT
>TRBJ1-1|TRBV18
ASSQGSSEAF
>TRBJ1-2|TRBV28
ASSGGNYGYT
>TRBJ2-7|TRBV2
ASSEARGTTYEQY
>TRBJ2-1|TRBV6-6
ASSYVSGRNNEQF
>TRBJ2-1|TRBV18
ASSPPGLALEQF
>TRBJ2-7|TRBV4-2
ASSQEDSASYEQY
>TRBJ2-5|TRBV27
ASSPSRGTQY
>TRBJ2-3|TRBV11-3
ASSLTGSTDTQY
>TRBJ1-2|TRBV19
ASSTGGFYGYT
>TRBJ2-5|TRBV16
ASSLNLRETQY
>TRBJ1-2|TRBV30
ASHRYSPGSYT
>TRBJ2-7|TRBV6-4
ASSGTSGGTYEQY
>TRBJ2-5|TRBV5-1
ASSKWAGSAQETQY
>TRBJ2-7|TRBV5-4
ASSLASYEQY
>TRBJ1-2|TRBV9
ASSAPRTGGEGYT
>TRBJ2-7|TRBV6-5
ASRDQGAREQY
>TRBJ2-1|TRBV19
ASSIRGTEMGEQF
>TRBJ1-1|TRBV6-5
ASRGTGWNTEAF
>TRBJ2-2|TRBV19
ASVLWADLPTGELF
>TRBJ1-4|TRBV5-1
ASSSDSTDEKLF
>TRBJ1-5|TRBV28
ASRTGRFNQPQH
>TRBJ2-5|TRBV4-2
ASSQTEVETQY
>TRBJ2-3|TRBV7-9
ASSLVGSTQY
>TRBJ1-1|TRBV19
ASQERTDTEAF
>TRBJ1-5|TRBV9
ASSAGVRNQPQH
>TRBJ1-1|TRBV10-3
AIGTGGESTEAF
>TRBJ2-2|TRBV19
ASRREGRGTGELF
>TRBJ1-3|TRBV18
ASHRGSSGNTIY
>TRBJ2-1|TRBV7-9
AGGRSGRNNEQF
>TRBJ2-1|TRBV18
ASTGGTPGQQF
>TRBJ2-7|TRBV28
ASSPLDWDSSYEQY
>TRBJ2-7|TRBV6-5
ASSYSKRDRAYEQY
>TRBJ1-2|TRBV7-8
ASSLNRDRVLRGYT
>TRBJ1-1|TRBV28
ASSFSGPRVAF
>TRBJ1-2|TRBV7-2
ASSLVLGTGDYGYT
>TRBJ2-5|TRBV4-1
ASSPSGTFQETQY
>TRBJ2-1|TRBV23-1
ASSDLSPHVHEQF
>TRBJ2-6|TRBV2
ASSYSGANVLT
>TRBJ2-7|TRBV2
ASGAGLWGEQY
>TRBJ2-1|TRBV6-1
ASSTSGGEQF
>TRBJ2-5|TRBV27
ASSSGTSGRAGETQY